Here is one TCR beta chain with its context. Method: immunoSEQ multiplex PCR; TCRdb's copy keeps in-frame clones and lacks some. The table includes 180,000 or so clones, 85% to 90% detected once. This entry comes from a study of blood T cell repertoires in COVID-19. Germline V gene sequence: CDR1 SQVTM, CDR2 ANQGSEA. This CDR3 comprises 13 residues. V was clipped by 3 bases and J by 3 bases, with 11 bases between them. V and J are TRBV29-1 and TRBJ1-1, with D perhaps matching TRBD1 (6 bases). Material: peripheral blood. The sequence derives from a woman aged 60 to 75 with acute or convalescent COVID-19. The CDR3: CSVDRGWDTEAFF. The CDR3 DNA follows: TGCAGCGTTGACAGGGGATGGGACACTGAAGCTTTCTTT.